What follows are 8 T cell receptor beta chains derived from one specimen sequenced in a study of beta chain features in type 1 diabetes (dated by TCRdb to 2016 to 2019). The library relied on the immunoSEQ multiplex PCR assay. The entire isolated RNA was reverse transcribed using the High Capacity cDNA Reverse Transcription Kit, and thus expressed TCRB transcripts were sequenced. Held by TCRdb, this immuneACCESS table contains in-frame sequences only and omits some clones. Under half of the omission traces to an unresolved V gene where checked; the cause of the rest is unknown. This sample is represented by 250,000 to 300,000 clones; under 8.5% of them were singletons. Over 0.8% of the sample is held by the ten biggest clonotypes. Sequencing was performed on central memory CD4+ T cells from blood. The receptor source for this set is a woman under 30 in good health.

This clone was seen more than once but under ten times. This chain uses TRBV18 with TRBJ2-7, with 9 bases fitting TRBD1. Trimming removed 5 bases from V and 4 bases from J; junction bases left unmatched: 6. The CDR3 runs to 14 residues. Germline CDR1 KGHSH, CDR2 LQKENI. This CDR3 reads CASSTGTGKYEQYV. For the CDR3, the DNA is TGTGCCAGCTCAACCGGGACAGGGAAGTACGAGCAGTACGTC.

This clone has a count of ten or more. The rearrangement joins TRBV7-3 to TRBJ2-3, with D perhaps matching TRBD1 (6 bases). This CDR3 is 15 amino acids long. V was trimmed by 6 bases and J by 2 bases, leaving 15 bases between them. Per germline, CDR1 SGHTA and CDR2 FQGTGA. CDR3 DNA sequence: TGTGCCAGCAGTCCCGGAAGGACAGTCACAGATACGCAGTATTTT. Its protein product is CASSPGRTVTDTQYF.

DNA for the CDR3: TGTGCCAGCAGCTCCAGGGGGACAGAAAATCAGCCCCAGCATTTT. It is translated as CASSSRGTENQPQHF. The V call is TRBV7-9, the J call TRBJ1-5; 7 bases map to TRBD1. Per germline, CDR1 SEHNR and CDR2 FQNEAQ (reference sequence). After removal of 4 bases from V and 4 bases from J, the junction contained 7 bases not matched to a gene. The length of the CDR3 is 15 residues.

V and J are TRBV11-3 and TRBJ1-1; D is ambiguous. Germline CDR1 is SGHNT and CDR2 is YENEEA. CDR3 length: 15 residues. The ends were cut back, 0 bases at V and 2 bases at J, with 10 bases in the middle. CDR3 coding DNA: TGTGCCAGCAGCTTAGATCGGTCGGGTAACACTGAAGCTTTCTTT. This translates into CASSLDRSGNTEAFF.

This clone has ten or more counts. V and J are TRBV7-3 and TRBJ2-1; TRBD2 matches 7 bases. CDR1 and CDR2 from the germline V gene are SGHTA and FQGTGA. J gave up 8 bases and V 3 bases, and 7 bases lay outside the gene matches. The CDR3 consists of 14 residues. CDR3 sequence: CASSFAGRRDEQFF. The DNA for the CDR3 is TGTGCCAGCAGCTTCGCCGGGAGGAGGGATGAGCAGTTCTTC.

The chain's CDR3 is CASSQKRTATSSTDTQYF. CDR3 nucleotides: TGTGCCAGCAGTCAAAAAAGGACAGCCACGTCAAGCACAGATACGCAGTATTTT. This chain joins TRBV13 and TRBJ2-3; tentative D call: TRBD1 (6 bases). Germline V gene sequence: CDR1 PRHDT, CDR2 FYEKMQ (reference sequence). The CDR3 is 18 amino acids. The ends were cut back, 6 bases at V and 0 bases at J, with 22 bases in the middle.

The chain employs TRBV14 and TRBJ2-5, with a possible D match to TRBD1 (6 bases). The CDR3 covers 14 residues. V was clipped by 1 base and J by 4 bases, with 10 bases between them. CDR1 and CDR2 from the germline V gene are SGHDN and FVKESK. The CDR3 reads CASSQVLRGETQYF. The CDR3 region has the DNA TGTGCCAGCAGCCAAGTTCTCAGGGGAGAGACCCAGTACTTC. The complete variable domain, with remaining parts taken from reference TRBV14 and TRBJ2-5, reads EAGVTQFPSHSVIEKGQTVTLRCDPISGHDNLYWYRRVMGKEIKFLLHFVKESKQDESGMPNNRFLAERTGGTYSTLKVQPAELEDSGVYFCASSQVLRGETQYFGPGTRLLVL.

This clone has more than one count but fewer than ten. The chain employs TRBV6-5 and TRBJ1-3; D uncertain. V was pared by 8 bases and J by 2 bases, with 10 bases between. Germline V CDR1 and CDR2: MNHEY, SVGAGI. The CDR3 consists of 13 residues. CDR3 bases: TGTGCCAGCTCAATTAAGGCTGGAAACACCATATATTTT. This encodes CASSIKAGNTIYF.